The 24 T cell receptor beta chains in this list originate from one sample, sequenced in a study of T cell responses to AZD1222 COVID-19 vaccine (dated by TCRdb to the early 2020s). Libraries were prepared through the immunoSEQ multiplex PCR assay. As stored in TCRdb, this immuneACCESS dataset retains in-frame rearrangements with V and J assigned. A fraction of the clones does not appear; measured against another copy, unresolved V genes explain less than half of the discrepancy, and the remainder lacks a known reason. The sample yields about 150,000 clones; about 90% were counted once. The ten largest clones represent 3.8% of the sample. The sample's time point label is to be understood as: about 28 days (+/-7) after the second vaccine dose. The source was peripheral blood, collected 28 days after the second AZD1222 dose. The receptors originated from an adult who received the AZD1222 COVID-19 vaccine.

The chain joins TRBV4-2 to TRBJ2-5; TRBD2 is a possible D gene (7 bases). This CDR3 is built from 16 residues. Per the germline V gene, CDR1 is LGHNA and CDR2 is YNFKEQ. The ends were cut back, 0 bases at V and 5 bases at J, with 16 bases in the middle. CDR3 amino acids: CASSQDGGGSAETQYF. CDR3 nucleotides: TGTGCCAGCAGCCAAGATGGGGGCGGGAGTGCCGAGACCCAGTACTTC.

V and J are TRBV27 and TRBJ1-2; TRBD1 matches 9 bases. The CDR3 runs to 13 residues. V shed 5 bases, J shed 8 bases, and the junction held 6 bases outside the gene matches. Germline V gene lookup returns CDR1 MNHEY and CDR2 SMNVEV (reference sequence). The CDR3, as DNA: TGTGCCAGCAGTACAGGGGGCTCAAACGGCTACACCTTC. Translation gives CASSTGGSNGYTF.

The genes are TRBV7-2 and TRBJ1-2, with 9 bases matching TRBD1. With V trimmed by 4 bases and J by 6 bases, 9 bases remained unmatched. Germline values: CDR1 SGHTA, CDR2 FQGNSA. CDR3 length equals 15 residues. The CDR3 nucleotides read TGTGCCAGCAGCTCGGACAGGGGTGCGGCGAATGGCTACACCTTC. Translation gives CASSSDRGAANGYTF.

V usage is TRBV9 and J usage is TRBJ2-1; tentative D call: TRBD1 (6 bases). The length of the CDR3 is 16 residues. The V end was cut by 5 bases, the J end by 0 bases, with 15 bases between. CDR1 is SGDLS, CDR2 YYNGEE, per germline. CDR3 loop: CASSDSGTTSYNEQFF. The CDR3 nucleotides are TGTGCCAGCAGTGACTCCGGGACAACCTCCTACAATGAGCAGTTCTTC.

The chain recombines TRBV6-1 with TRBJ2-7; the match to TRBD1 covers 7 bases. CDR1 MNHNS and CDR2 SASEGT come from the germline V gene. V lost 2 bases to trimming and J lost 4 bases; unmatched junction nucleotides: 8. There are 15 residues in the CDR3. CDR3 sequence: CASSEPGQLPYEQYF. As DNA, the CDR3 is TGTGCCAGCAGTGAACCGGGACAGCTTCCGTACGAGCAGTACTTC.

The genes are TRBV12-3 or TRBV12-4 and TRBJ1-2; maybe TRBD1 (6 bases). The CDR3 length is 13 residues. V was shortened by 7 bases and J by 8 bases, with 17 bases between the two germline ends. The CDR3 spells CASKLTGFNGYTF. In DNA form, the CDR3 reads TGTGCCAGCAAACTTACAGGGTTTAACGGCTACACCTTC.

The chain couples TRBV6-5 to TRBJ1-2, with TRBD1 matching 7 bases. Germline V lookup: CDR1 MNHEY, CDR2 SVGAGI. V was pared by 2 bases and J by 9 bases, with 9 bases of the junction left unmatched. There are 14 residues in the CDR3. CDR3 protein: CASSYGPGQCCYTF. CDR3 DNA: TGTGCCAGCAGTTACGGTCCGGGACAGTGTTGCTACACCTTC.

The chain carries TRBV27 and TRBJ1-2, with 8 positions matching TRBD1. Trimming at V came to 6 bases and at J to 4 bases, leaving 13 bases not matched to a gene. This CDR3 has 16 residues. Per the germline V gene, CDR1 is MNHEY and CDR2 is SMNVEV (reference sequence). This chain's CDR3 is CASRPNPGQGSYGYTF. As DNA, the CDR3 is TGTGCCAGCAGACCAAACCCCGGACAGGGCTCCTATGGCTACACCTTC.

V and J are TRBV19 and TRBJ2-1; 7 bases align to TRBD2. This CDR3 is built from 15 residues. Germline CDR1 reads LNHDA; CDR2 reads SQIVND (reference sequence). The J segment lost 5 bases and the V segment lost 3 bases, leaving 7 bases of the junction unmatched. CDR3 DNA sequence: TGTGCCAGTAGTATCTTTGCGGGGGAGAACAATGAGCAGTTCTTC. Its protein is CASSIFAGENNEQFF. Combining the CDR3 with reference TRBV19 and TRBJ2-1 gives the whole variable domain DGGITQSPKYLFRKEGQNVTLSCEQNLNHDAMYWYRQDPGQGLRLIYYSQIVNDFQKGDIAEGYSVSREKKESFPLTVTSAQKNPTAFYLCASSIFAGENNEQFFGPGTRLTVL.

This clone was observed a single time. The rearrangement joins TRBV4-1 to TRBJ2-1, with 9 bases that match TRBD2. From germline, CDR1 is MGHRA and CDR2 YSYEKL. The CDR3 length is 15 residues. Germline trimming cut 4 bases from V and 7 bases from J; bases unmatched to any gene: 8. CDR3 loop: CASSPTGLAHNEQFF. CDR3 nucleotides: TGCGCCAGCAGCCCTACAGGACTAGCGCATAATGAGCAGTTCTTC.

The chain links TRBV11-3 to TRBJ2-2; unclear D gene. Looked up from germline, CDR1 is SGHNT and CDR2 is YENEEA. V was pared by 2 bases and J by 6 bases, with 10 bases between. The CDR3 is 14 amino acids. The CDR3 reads CASSLIPPPGELFF. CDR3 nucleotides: TGTGCCAGCAGCTTAATCCCTCCCCCCGGGGAGCTGTTTTTT.

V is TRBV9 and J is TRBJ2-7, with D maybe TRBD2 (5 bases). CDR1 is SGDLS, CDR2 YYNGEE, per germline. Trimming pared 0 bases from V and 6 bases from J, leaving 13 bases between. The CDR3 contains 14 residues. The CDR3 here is CASSVGGRGSEQYF. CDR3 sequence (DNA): TGTGCCAGCAGCGTAGGTGGGAGAGGGAGCGAGCAGTACTTC. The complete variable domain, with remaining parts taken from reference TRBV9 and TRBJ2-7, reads DSGVTQTPKHLITATGQRVTLRCSPRSGDLSVYWYQQSLDQGLQFLIQYYNGEERAKGNILERFSAQQFPDLHSELNLSSLELGDSALYFCASSVGGRGSEQYFGPGTRLTVT.

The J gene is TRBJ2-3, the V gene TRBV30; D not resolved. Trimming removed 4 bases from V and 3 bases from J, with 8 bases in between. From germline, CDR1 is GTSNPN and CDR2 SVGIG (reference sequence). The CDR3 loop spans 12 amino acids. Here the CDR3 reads CAWTVSTDTQYF. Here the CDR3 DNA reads TGTGCCTGGACTGTCAGTACAGATACGCAGTATTTT. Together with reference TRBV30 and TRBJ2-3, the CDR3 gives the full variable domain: SQTIHQWPATLVQPVGSPLSLECTVEGTSNPNLYWYRQAAGRGLQLLFYSVGIGQISSEVPQNLSASRPQDRQFILSSKKLLLSDSGFYLCAWTVSTDTQYFGPGTRLTVL.

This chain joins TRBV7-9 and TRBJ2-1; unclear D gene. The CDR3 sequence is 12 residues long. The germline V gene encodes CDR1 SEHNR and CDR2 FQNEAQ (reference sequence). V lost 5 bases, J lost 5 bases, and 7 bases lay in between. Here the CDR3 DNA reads TGTGCCAGCAGCCAACTACACAATGAGCAGTTCTTC. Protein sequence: CASSQLHNEQFF.

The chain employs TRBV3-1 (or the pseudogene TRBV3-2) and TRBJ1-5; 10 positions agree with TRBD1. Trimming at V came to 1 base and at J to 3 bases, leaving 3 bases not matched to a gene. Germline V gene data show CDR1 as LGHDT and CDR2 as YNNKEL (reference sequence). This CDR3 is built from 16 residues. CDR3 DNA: TGTGCCAGCAGCCAAGCCGGGACAGGGGTCAATCAGCCCCAGCATTTT. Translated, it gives CASSQAGTGVNQPQHF.

The CDR3, as DNA: TGTGCCAGCAGTTACGGGGGGTCCACTGAAGCTTTCTTT. Translating it yields CASSYGGSTEAFF. V usage is TRBV6-2 or TRBV6-3 and J usage is TRBJ1-1; tentatively, D is TRBD1 (5 bases). The germline CDR1 and CDR2 sequences are MNHEY and SVGEGT. The CDR3 is 13 residues long. V was trimmed by 2 bases and J by 4 bases, leaving 8 bases between them.

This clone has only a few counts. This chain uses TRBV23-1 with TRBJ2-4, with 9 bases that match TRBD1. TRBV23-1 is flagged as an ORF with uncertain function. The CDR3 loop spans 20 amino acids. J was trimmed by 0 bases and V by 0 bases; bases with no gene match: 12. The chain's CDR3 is CASSQSSRDRDRIAKNIQYF. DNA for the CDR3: TGCGCCAGCAGTCAATCTTCCCGGGACAGGGACCGGATAGCCAAAAACATTCAGTACTTC.

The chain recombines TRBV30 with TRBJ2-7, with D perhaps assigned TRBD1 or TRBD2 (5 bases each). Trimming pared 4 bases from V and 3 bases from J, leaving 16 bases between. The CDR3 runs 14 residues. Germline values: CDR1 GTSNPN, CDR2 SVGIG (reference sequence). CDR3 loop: CAWTTPGGHYEQYF. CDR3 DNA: TGTGCCTGGACGACACCAGGAGGACACTACGAGCAGTACTTC. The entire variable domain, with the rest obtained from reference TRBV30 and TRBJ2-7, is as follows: SQTIHQWPATLVQPVGSPLSLECTVEGTSNPNLYWYRQAAGRGLQLLFYSVGIGQISSEVPQNLSASRPQDRQFILSSKKLLLSDSGFYLCAWTTPGGHYEQYFGPGTRLTVT.

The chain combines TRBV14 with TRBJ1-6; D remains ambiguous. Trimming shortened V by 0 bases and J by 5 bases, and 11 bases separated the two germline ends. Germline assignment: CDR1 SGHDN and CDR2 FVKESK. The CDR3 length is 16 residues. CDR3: CASSQDIWTNNSPLHF. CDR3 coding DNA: TGTGCCAGCAGCCAAGATATCTGGACGAATAATTCACCCCTCCACTTT.

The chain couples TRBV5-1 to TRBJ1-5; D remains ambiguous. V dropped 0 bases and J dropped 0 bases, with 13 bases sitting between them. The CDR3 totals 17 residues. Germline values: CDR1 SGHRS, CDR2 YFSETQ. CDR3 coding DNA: TGCGCCAGCAGCTTGGGAGATGGTTCGAATAGCAATCAGCCCCAGCATTTT. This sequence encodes CASSLGDGSNSNQPQHF.

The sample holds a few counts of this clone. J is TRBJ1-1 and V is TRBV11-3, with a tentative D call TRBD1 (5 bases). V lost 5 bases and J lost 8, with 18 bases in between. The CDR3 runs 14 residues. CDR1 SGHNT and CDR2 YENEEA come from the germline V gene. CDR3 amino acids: CASSPKSTGVEAFF. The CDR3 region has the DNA TGTGCCAGCAGCCCTAAATCGACGGGGGTGGAAGCTTTCTTT. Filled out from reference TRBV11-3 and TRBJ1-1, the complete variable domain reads EAGVVQSPRYKIIEKKQPVAFWCNPISGHNTLYWYLQNLGQGPELLIRYENEEAVDDSQLPKDRFSAERLKGVDSTLKIQPAELGDSAVYLCASSPKSTGVEAFFGQGTRLTVV.

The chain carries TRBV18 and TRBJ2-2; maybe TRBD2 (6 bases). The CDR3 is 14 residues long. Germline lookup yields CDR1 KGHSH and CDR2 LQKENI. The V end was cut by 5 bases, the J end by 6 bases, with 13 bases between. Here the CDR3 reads CASSGGYLSGELFF. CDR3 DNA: TGTGCCAGCTCAGGAGGGTACCTCTCCGGGGAGCTGTTTTTT.

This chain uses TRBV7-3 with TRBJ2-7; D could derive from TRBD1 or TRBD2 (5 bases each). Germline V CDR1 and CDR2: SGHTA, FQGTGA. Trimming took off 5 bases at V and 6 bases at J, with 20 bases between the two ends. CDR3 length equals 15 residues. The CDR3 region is CASSQNAGTQGEQYF. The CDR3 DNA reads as TGTGCCAGCAGCCAAAACGCCGGGACCCAGGGCGAGCAGTACTTC.

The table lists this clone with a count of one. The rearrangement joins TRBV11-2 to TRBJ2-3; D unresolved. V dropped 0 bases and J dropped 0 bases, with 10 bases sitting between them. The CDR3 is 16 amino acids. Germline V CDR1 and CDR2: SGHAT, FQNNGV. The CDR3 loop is CASSLDPAVSTDTQYF. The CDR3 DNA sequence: TGTGCCAGCAGCTTAGACCCCGCGGTCAGCACAGATACGCAGTATTTT.